These 10 T cell receptor beta chains share one sample of origin, sequenced in a study of T cell repertoires in ileal Crohn's disease. The table came from immunoSEQ multiplex PCR; TCRdb's copy has only in-frame clones and leaves some out. The sample includes 15,000 or so clones, roughly 88% of them seen just once. The source material was ileal tissue. The receptors originated from an adult with Crohn's disease.

The rearrangement joins TRBV13 to TRBJ2-3, with 7 bases matching TRBD2. The CDR3 extends over 17 amino acids. After removal of 3 bases from V and 0 bases from J, the junction contained 9 bases not matched to a gene. CDR1 and CDR2 from the germline V gene are PRHDT and FYEKMQ (reference sequence). CDR3 DNA sequence: TGTGCCAGCAGCTTCCCTCCGAGCGGGAATAGCACAGATACGCAGTATTTT. This codes for CASSFPPSGNSTDTQYF.

This CDR3 is CASTTGGNTGELFF. CDR3 coding DNA: TGTGCCAGCACAACGGGAGGAAACACCGGGGAGCTGTTTTTT. This chain links TRBV14 with TRBJ2-2, with 7 bases aligning to TRBD2. Trimming at V came to 7 bases and at J to 2 bases, leaving 4 bases not matched to a gene. This CDR3 spans 14 amino acids. CDR1 is SGHDN and CDR2 is FVKESK in the germline V gene.

The rearrangement links TRBV5-4 to TRBJ2-5; TRBD2 aligns across 13 bases. The junction had 11 bases not matched to a gene; V was cut back by 4 bases and J by 5 bases. Germline V gene data show CDR1 as SGHNT and CDR2 as YYREEE (reference sequence). The CDR3 loop spans 17 amino acids. The CDR3 DNA reads TGTGCCAGCAGCCGCGGACTAGCGGGAGTTGCACGGGAGACCCAGTACTTC. Its translation is CASSRGLAGVARETQYF.

The chain employs TRBV6-1 and TRBJ2-7, with TRBD2 identical over 7 bases. Germline CDR1 is MNHNS and CDR2 is SASEGT. J was trimmed by 5 bases and V by 10 bases; bases with no gene match: 11. The CDR3 extends over 13 amino acids. CDR3 loop: CATRRGIINEQYF. DNA for the CDR3: TGTGCCACCCGGCGGGGGATAATTAACGAGCAGTACTTC.

The gene calls are TRBV18 and TRBJ1-1, with 7 bases matching TRBD1. Germline V gives CDR1 KGHSH, CDR2 LQKENI. The CDR3 is 16 residues long. Trimming at V came to 2 bases and at J to 5 bases, leaving 11 bases not matched to a gene. The CDR3 DNA reads TGTGCCAGCTCACCAAGGACAGGAGGAAAGGGTACTGAAGCTTTCTTT. Amino acid sequence: CASSPRTGGKGTEAFF.

This chain joins TRBV6-6 and TRBJ1-4, with 8 positions matching TRBD1. Germline assignment: CDR1 MNHNY and CDR2 SVGAGI (reference sequence). This CDR3 region has 14 residues. With V trimmed by 4 bases and J by 9 bases, 7 bases remained unmatched. The CDR3 is CASSSQGQGQKLFF. CDR3 sequence (DNA): TGTGCCAGCAGTTCTCAAGGACAGGGCCAAAAACTGTTTTTT.

The CDR3 sequence is CASSLGTNTEAFF. CDR3 coding DNA: TGTGCCAGCAGCTTAGGCACCAACACTGAAGCTTTCTTT. The chain employs TRBV7-3 and TRBJ1-1; D gene unclear. Germline values: CDR1 SGHTA, CDR2 FQGTGA. V dropped 2 bases and J dropped 2 bases, with 6 bases sitting between them. The CDR3 consists of 13 residues.

The rearrangement uses TRBV11-2 and TRBJ1-3, with a weak D call TRBD1 (6 bases). The CDR3 sequence is 14 residues long. The V end lost 6 bases, the J end lost 7 bases, and 16 bases lay between the germline ends. Germline CDR1 reads SGHAT; CDR2 reads FQNNGV. The CDR3 DNA sequence: TGTGCCAGCAGTTCTAACAGGGAAGGTAACACCATATATTTT. This sequence encodes CASSSNREGNTIYF.

This chain links TRBV5-5 with TRBJ2-7; TRBD1 agrees at 9 bases. The CDR3 is 14 amino acids. With V trimmed by 4 bases and J by 5 bases, 7 bases remained unmatched. Germline CDR1 and CDR2: SGHKS and YYEKEE (reference sequence). In DNA, the CDR3 is TGTGCCAGCAGCCTCCAGGGACAGGGTAACGAGCAGTACTTC. Protein product: CASSLQGQGNEQYF.

The CDR3 protein is CASSSPGTYNEQFF. As DNA, the CDR3 is TGTGCCAGCAGCTCCCCCGGGACATACAATGAGCAGTTCTTC. The chain has TRBV5-4 and TRBJ2-1; D possibly corresponds to TRBD1 (6 bases). V was cut by 3 bases and J by 4 bases, with 11 bases left in between. The CDR3 runs to 14 residues. The germline V gene encodes CDR1 SGHNT and CDR2 YYREEE (reference sequence).